A selection of T cell receptor beta chains follows, all from one sample in a study of cytomegalovirus exposure and HLA in healthy donors. Assay: immunoSEQ multiplex PCR; the TCRdb copy retains only in-frame clones and omits some. The table lists about 190,000 clones, 70% to 80% of them singletons. Sequencing used PBMCs. The receptors stem from a woman aged 25-40 years in good health and CMV-seropositive. The CDR3 runs from the conserved cysteine through the conserved F or W. The order of the fields is clone size, J gene, CDR3 length, D gene, V gene, CDR3 DNA, CDR3 protein. The D gene is left open where the match is weak. Expanded clones get a size class; other rows say once, few or many, or leave the size out.

clone size: NA; J gene: TRBJ2-7; CDR3 length: 18; D gene: TRBD2; V gene: TRBV4-1; CDR3 DNA: TGCGCCAGCAGCCAAGAACCCTTACTAGCGGGGGAGACCTACGAGCAGTACTTC; CDR3 protein: CASSQEPLLAGETYEQYF
clone size: NA; J gene: TRBJ2-3; CDR3 length: 13; D gene: NA; V gene: TRBV5-4; CDR3 DNA: TGTGCCAGCAGCCCTCCTAGCACAGATACGCAGTATTTT; CDR3 protein: CASSPPSTDTQYF
clone size: NA; J gene: TRBJ1-2; CDR3 length: 16; D gene: TRBD1; V gene: TRBV28; CDR3 DNA: TGTGCCAGCAGTTTAGCAGGGGGCAACACCCTATATGGCTACACCTTC; CDR3 protein: CASSLAGGNTLYGYTF
clone size: NA; J gene: TRBJ2-2; CDR3 length: 15; D gene: NA; V gene: TRBV7-2; CDR3 DNA: TGTGCCAGCAGCTTAGTTCGCGGGGGCCCCGGGGAGCTGTTTTTT; CDR3 protein: CASSLVRGGPGELFF
clone size: NA; J gene: TRBJ1-1; CDR3 length: 13; D gene: TRBD1; V gene: TRBV27; CDR3 DNA: TGTGCCAGCAGTTTGACAGGGTCCACTGAAGCTTTCTTT; CDR3 protein: CASSLTGSTEAFF
clone size: NA; J gene: TRBJ2-7; CDR3 length: 17; D gene: NA; V gene: TRBV28; CDR3 DNA: TGTGCCAGCAGAATTAAATCGACAGGAAGCAGGGAGTACGAGCAGTACTTC; CDR3 protein: CASRIKSTGSREYEQYF
clone size: NA; J gene: TRBJ2-1; CDR3 length: 16; D gene: TRBD2; V gene: TRBV28; CDR3 DNA: TGTGCCAGCAGTTTCCTAGCGGAGAGCTCCTACAATGAGCAGTTCTTC; CDR3 protein: CASSFLAESSYNEQFF
clone size: NA; J gene: TRBJ1-1; CDR3 length: 12; D gene: NA; V gene: TRBV18; CDR3 DNA: TGTGCCAGCTCACCTTACGCGGGAGAAGCTTTCTTT; CDR3 protein: CASSPYAGEAFF
clone size: NA; J gene: TRBJ1-4; CDR3 length: 15; D gene: NA; V gene: TRBV11-2; CDR3 DNA: TGTGCCAGCAGCTTTGGACAAAGTGTGTTTGAAAAACTGTTTTTT; CDR3 protein: CASSFGQSVFEKLFF
clone size: NA; J gene: TRBJ1-3; CDR3 length: 14; D gene: TRBD1; V gene: TRBV29-1; CDR3 DNA: TGCAGCGTTCGGACAGGGGTAGGCGGAAACACCATATATTTT; CDR3 protein: CSVRTGVGGNTIYF
clone size: few; J gene: TRBJ1-1; CDR3 length: 12; D gene: TRBD1; V gene: TRBV7-6; CDR3 DNA: TGTGCCAGCAGCTCGGACAGGGGTAAAGCTTTCTTT; CDR3 protein: CASSSDRGKAFF
clone size: NA; J gene: TRBJ2-3; CDR3 length: 13; D gene: NA; V gene: TRBV7-2; CDR3 DNA: TGTGCCAGCAGCCTTGGAGACCCAGATACGCAGTATTTT; CDR3 protein: CASSLGDPDTQYF
clone size: NA; J gene: TRBJ2-5; CDR3 length: 13; D gene: NA; V gene: TRBV5-1; CDR3 DNA: TGCGCCAGCAGTAGCGGACAACAAGAGACCCAGTACTTC; CDR3 protein: CASSSGQQETQYF
clone size: NA; J gene: TRBJ1-6; CDR3 length: 14; D gene: NA; V gene: TRBV27; CDR3 DNA: TGTGCCAGCAGTTGGTCCAGGGGCTCTCGCCCCCTCCACTTT; CDR3 protein: CASSWSRGSRPLHF
clone size: NA; J gene: TRBJ2-2; CDR3 length: 16; D gene: TRBD2; V gene: TRBV14; CDR3 DNA: TGTGCCAAGCGGGCTAGCGGGGGCTCGAACACCGGGGAGCTGTTTTTT; CDR3 protein: CAKRASGGSNTGELFF
clone size: NA; J gene: TRBJ2-1; CDR3 length: 12; D gene: TRBD1; V gene: TRBV28; CDR3 DNA: TGTGCCAGCAACAGGGGCTACAATGAGCAGTTCTTC; CDR3 protein: CASNRGYNEQFF
clone size: NA; J gene: TRBJ1-5; CDR3 length: 16; D gene: NA; V gene: TRBV4-1; CDR3 DNA: TGCGCCAGCAGCCAAGAGGAGGGCAGGGGCAATCAGCCCCAGCATTTT; CDR3 protein: CASSQEEGRGNQPQHF
clone size: NA; J gene: TRBJ1-6; CDR3 length: 14; D gene: NA; V gene: TRBV11-2; CDR3 DNA: TGTGCCAGCAGCTTAACAGGGCCTAATTCACCCCTCCACTTT; CDR3 protein: CASSLTGPNSPLHF
clone size: few; J gene: TRBJ2-7; CDR3 length: 13; D gene: NA; V gene: TRBV13; CDR3 DNA: TGTGCCAGCAGCTCTCGTTCTGGCCACGAGCAGTACTTC; CDR3 protein: CASSSRSGHEQYF
clone size: NA; J gene: TRBJ1-2; CDR3 length: 13; D gene: NA; V gene: TRBV5-4; CDR3 DNA: TGTGCCAGCAGTTGGGACACCAACTATGGCTACACCTTC; CDR3 protein: CASSWDTNYGYTF
clone size: NA; J gene: TRBJ2-1; CDR3 length: 19; D gene: TRBD2; V gene: TRBV11-3; CDR3 DNA: TGTGCCAGCAGCTTAGGGGCCGGGACTAGCGGGAGGCCGTACAATGAGCAGTTCTTC; CDR3 protein: CASSLGAGTSGRPYNEQFF
clone size: NA; J gene: TRBJ2-1; CDR3 length: 16; D gene: TRBD1; V gene: TRBV7-2; CDR3 DNA: TGTGCCAGCAGCTTTAATAGGCGAGACAGGGTCAATGAGCAGTTCTTC; CDR3 protein: CASSFNRRDRVNEQFF